The present TCR beta chain was sequenced within a study of beta chain features in type 1 diabetes. About the research overall: Comparable age, gender and cell yields were observed in patients relative to healthy donors.

Reverse transcribing all isolated RNA meant expressed TCRB transcripts were sequenced. Some clones are missing from TCRdb's copy, which holds only in-frame ones; the method was immunoSEQ multiplex PCR. The data contain roughly 260,000 clones, 20% of them singletons. General study findings and limits: In all four CD4+ subsets, TCRB CDR3 length was significantly, moderately reduced in type 1 diabetes. A pattern of fewer insertions and more deletions at VDJ junctions was seen in type 1 diabetes patients. The question left open here concerned HLA type influencing TCRB rearrangement.

CD4+ naive, central memory, regulatory and stem cell-like memory cells were sorted via CD45RO/CCR7/CD25/CD127/CD95/CD27. V was clipped by 6 bases and J by 0 bases, with 11 bases between them. CDR1 is MNHEY and CDR2 is SVGAGI in the germline V gene. The CDR3 is made up of 14 amino acids. This clone was observed a few times. No antigen is known for it. The chain is built from TRBV6-5 and TRBJ1-1, with D possibly TRBD1 on 5 matching bases. Material: naive CD4+ T cells from blood. This sequence was found in a woman aged 40 to 49 with type 1 diabetes. This CDR3 is CASSIGAVNTEAFF. The CDR3 nucleotides read TGTGCCAGCAGCATTGGGGCGGTGAACACTGAAGCTTTCTTT.